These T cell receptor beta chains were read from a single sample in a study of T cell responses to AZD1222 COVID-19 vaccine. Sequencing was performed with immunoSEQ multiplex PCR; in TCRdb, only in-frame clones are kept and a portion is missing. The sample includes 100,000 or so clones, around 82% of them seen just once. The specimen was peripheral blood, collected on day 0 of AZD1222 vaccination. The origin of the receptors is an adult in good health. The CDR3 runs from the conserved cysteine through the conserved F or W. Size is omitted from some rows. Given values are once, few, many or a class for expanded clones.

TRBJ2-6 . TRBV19 CASSMVVGSGANVLTF
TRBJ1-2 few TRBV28 CASRGDRRPDGYTF
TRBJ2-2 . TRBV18 CASSTGAPNTGELFF
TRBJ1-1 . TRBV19 CASSIQGGTEAFF
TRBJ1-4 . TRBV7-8 CASSQDRGQEKLFF
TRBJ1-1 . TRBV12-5 CASGLQGAITEAFF
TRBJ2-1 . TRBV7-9 CASSLEGTRQFF
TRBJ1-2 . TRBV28 CASSRADNYGYTF
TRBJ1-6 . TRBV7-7 CASSLRSGRFNSPLHF
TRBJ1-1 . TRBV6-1 CASSEAVSGAEAFF
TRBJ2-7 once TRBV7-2 CASSRHNRVPYEQYF
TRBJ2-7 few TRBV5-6 CASSSSVRVYEQYF
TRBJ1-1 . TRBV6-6 CASSYNQGLDTEAFF
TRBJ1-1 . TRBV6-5 CASRPRGGPTEAFF
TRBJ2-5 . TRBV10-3 CAISETGGETQYF
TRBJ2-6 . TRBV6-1 CASSEAAGARPANVLTF
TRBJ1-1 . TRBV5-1 CASSLAGQPEAFF
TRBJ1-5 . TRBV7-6 CASSSRGINQPQHF
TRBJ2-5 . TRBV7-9 CASSSGPFMGFPRQETQYF
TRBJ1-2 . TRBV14 CASSHRDNVFYGYTF
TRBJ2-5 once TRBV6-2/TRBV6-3 CASSDPGLPSETQYF
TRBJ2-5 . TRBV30 CAWSPNRAGTQYF
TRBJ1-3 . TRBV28 CASSPSDRAGNTIYF
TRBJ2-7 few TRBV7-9 CASSPAGGHEQYF
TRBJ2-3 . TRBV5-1 CASTAQGIHTDTQYF
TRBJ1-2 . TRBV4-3 CASSQDRGQGALNYGYTF
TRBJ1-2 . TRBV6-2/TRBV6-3 CASSFPRNYGYTF
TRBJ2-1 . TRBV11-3 CASSLGMGNEQFF
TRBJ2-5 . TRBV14 CASSQPGRQETQYF
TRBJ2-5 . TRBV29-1 CSVHSSGNQETQYF
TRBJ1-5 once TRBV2 CASSDVQGRTQPQHF
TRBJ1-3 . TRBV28 CASSSPGVAGNTIYF
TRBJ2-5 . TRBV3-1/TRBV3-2 CASSRPRGRETQYF
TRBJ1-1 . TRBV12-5 CASGGRLVSLDTEAFF
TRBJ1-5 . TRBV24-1 CATSDPGQGSQPQHF
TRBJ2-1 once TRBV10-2 CASTWLAGVNEQFF
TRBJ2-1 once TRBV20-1 CSASRSVGSYNEQFF
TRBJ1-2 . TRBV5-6 CASSSGQDYGYTF
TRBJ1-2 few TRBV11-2 CASSLAGQGLYGYTF
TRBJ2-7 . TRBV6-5 CASSSRDRGYYEQYF
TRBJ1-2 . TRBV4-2 CASSLDRNYGYTF